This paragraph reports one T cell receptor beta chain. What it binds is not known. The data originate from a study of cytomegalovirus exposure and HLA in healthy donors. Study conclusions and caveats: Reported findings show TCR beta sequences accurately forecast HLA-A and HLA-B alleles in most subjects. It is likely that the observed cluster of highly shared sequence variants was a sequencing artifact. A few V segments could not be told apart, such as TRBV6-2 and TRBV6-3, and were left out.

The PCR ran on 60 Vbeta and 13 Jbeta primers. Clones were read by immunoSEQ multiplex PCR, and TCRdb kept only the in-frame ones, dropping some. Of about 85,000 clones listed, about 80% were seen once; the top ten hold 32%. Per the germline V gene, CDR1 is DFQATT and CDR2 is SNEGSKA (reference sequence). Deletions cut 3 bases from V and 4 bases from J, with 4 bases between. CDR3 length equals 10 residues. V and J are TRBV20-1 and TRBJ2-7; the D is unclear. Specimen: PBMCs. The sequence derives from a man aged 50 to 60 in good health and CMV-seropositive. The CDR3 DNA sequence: TGCAGTGCTAGTGAGTACGAGCAGTACTTC. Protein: CSASEYEQYF.